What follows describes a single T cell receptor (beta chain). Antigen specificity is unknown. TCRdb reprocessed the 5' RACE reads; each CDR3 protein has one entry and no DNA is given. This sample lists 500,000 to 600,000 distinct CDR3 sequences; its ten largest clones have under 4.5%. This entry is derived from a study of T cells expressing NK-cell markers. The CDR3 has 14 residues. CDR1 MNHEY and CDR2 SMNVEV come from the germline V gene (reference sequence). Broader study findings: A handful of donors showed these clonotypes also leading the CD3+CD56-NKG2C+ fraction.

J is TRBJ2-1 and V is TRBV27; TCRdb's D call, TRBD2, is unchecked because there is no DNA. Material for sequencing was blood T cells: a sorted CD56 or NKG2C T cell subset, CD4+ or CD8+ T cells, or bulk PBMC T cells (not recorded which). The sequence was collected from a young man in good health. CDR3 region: CATVAGGPLGEQFF.